This TCR beta chain emerged from a study of neurological immune-mediated disorders. Note on this clonotype: This may stem from a read error, because a much larger clone lies one nucleotide away.

Using its own MiXCR run on the 5' RACE reads, TCRdb lists one record per CDR3 protein. The repertoire holds about 48,000 distinct CDR3 sequences, over 9% seen once, with approximately 22% in the top ten. CDR1 and CDR2 (germline): SGHTA, FQGNSA. This CDR3 contains 13 residues. V shed 5 bases and J shed 4 bases, with 9 bases lying between them. The receptor comes from a woman in her thirties or forties with HTLV-1-associated myelopathy (HAM/TSP). The chain combines TRBV7-2 with TRBJ2-1; maybe TRBD2 (6 bases). Material for sequencing was PBMCs. In nucleotides, the CDR3 is TGTGCCAGCAGCCGACGGGAGTACAATGAGCAGTTCTTC. Its protein is CASSRREYNEQFF.